This T cell receptor beta chain was documented in a study of CD8 T cells in ankylosing spondylitis. Broader study findings: Clones linked to the disease showed a CD8+ phenotype. They occurred at relatively low frequencies in peripheral blood. There were earlier reports of some motif variants in reactive arthritis synovial fluid and blood. The study looked at matched synovial fluid samples from ankylosing spondylitis patients. Disease-linked clones were reported to be significantly enriched there.

This clonotype was found many times. The antigen is not known. Using its own MiXCR run on the 5' RACE reads, TCRdb lists one record per CDR3 protein. Among about 140,000 distinct CDR3 sequences listed, roughly 34% were seen once. The germline V gene has CDR1 SGHRS and CDR2 YFSETQ. The CDR3 consists of 14 residues. V was cut by 4 bases and J by 1 base, with 10 bases left in between. The specimen sequenced was synovial fluid, either unsorted or a sorted T cell fraction (not recorded which). This receptor was taken from a male donor with ankylosing spondylitis. V is TRBV5-1 and J is TRBJ2-3; no definite D call. CDR3 loop: CASSLLPGTDTQYF. The DNA of the CDR3 is TGCGCCAGCAGCCTCCTGCCTGGCACAGATACGCAGTATTTT.